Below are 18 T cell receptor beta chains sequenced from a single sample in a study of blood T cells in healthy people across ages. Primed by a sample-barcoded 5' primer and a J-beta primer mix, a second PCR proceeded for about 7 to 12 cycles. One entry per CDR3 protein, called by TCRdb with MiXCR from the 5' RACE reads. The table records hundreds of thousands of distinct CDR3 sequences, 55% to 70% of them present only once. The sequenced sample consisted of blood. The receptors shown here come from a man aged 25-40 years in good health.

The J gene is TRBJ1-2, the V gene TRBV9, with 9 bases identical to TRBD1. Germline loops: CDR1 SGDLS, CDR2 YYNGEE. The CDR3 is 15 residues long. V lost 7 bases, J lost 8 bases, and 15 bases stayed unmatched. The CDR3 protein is CASGEPGQGAAGYTF. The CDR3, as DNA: TGTGCCAGCGGTGAGCCGGGACAGGGCGCAGCAGGCTACACCTTC.

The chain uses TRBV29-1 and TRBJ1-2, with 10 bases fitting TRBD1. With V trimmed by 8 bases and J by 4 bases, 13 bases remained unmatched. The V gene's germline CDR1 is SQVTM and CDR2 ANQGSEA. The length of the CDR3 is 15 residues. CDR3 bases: TGCAGCATCGTGGGGGGGACAGGGGAAGGCTATGGCTACACCTTC. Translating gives CSIVGGTGEGYGYTF.

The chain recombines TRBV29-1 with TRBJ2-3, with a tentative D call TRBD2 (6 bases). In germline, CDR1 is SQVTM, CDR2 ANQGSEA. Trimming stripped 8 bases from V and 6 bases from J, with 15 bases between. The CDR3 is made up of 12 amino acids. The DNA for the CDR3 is TGCAGCCAAGTGGGAGGTGATGATACGCAGTATTTT. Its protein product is CSQVGGDDTQYF.

The CDR3 loop is CASSHPASRAGADEQYF. CDR3 nucleotides: TGTGCCAGCAGCCACCCGGCATCACGTGCGGGGGCGGACGAGCAGTACTTC. V and J are TRBV12-3 or TRBV12-4 and TRBJ2-4; weak D call: TRBD2 (7 bases). The DNA end lines up better with TRBJ2-7; the J call may be wrong. This CDR3 is built from 17 residues.

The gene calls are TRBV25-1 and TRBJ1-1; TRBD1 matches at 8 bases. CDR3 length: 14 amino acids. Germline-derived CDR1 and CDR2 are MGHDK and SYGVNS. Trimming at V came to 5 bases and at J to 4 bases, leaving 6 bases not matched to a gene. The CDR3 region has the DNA TGTGCCAGCAGTAGTCCCAGGGGGCTCACTGAAGCTTTCTTT. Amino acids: CASSSPRGLTEAFF. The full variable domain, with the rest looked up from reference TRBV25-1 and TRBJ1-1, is EADIYQTPRYLVIGTGKKITLECSQTMGHDKMYWYQQDPGMELHLIHYSYGVNSTEKGDLSSESTVSRIRTEHFPLTLESARPSHTSQYLCASSSPRGLTEAFFGQGTRLTVV.

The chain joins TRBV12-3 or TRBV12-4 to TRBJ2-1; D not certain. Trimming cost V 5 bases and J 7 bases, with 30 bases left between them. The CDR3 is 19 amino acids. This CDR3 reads CASSPEVYIANSDRNEQFF. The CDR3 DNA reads TGTGCCAGCAGTCCAGAGGTCTATATAGCTAACTCGGATCGGAATGAGCAGTTCTTC.

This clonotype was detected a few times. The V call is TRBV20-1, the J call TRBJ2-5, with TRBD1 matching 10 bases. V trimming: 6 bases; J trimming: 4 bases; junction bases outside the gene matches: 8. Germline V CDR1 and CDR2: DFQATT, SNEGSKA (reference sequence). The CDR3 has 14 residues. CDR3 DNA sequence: TGCAGTGCAGCCGGGACAGGGGTCGGAGAGACCCAGTACTTC. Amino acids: CSAAGTGVGETQYF.

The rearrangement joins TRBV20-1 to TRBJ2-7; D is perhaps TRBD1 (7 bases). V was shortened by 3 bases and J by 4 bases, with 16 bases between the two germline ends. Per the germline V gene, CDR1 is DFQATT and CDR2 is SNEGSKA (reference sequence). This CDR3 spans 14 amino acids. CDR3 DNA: TGCAGTGCTAGGCAGGGGGGCGCCTCGTACGAGCAGTACTTC. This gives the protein CSARQGGASYEQYF.

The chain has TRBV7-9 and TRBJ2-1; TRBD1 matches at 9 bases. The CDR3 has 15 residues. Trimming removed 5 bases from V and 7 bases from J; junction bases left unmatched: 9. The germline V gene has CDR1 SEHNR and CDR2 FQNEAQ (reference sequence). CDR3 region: CASSPRDREINEQFF. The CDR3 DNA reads TGTGCCAGCAGCCCCCGGGACAGGGAAATTAATGAGCAGTTCTTC.

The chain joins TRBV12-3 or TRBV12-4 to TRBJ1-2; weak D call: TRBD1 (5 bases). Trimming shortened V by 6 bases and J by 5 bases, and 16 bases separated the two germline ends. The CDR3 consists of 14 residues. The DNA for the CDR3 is TGTGCCAGCAGGCCCCCGGGGGTCGCTTATGGCTACACCTTC. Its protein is CASRPPGVAYGYTF.

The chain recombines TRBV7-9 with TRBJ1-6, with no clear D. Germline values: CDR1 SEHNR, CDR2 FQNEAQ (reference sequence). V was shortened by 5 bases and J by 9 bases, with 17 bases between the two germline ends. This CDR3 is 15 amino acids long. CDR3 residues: CASSPNSVLGSPLHF. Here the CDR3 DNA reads TGTGCCAGCAGCCCTAACTCCGTTCTTGGTTCACCCCTCCACTTT.

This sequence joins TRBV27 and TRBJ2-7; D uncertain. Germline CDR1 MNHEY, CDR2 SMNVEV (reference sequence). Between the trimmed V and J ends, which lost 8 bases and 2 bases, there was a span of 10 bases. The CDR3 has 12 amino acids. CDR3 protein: CASGIKPYEQYF. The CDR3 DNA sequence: TGTGCCAGCGGTATAAAGCCCTACGAGCAGTACTTC.

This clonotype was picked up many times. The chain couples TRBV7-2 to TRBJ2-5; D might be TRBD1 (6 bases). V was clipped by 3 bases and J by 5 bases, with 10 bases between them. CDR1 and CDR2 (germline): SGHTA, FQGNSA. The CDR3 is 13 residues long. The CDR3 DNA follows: TGTGCCAGCAGCTTGTCTAGGGGGGAGACCCAGTACTTC. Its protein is CASSLSRGETQYF.

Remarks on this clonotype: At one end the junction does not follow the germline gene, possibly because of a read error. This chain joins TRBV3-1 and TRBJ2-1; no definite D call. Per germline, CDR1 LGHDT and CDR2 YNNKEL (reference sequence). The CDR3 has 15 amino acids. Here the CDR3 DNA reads TGTGCCCGCAGCTACCGGGCCTCCCGGTTCACTGAGCAGTTCTTC. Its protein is CARSYRASRFTEQFF.

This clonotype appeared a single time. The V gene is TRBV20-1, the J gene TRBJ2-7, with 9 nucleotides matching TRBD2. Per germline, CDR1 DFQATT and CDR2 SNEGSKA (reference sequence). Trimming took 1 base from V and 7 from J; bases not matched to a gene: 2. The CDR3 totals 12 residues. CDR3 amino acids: CSARVLAGEQYF. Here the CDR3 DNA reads TGCAGTGCTAGAGTCCTAGCGGGGGAGCAGTACTTC.

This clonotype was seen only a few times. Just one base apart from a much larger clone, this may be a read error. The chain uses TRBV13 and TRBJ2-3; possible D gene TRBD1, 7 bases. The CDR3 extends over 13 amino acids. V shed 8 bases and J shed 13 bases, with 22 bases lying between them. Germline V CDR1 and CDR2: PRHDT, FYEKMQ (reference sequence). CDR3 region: CASSRGAPSKEYF. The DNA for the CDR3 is TGTGCCAGCTCCAGGGGGGCTCCCAGTAAGGAGTATTTT.

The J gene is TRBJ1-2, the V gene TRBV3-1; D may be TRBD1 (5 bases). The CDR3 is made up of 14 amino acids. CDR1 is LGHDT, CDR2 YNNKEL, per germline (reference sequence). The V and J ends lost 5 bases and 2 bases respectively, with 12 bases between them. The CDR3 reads CASSVQGANYGYTF. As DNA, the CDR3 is TGTGCCAGCAGCGTACAAGGGGCCAACTATGGCTACACCTTC.

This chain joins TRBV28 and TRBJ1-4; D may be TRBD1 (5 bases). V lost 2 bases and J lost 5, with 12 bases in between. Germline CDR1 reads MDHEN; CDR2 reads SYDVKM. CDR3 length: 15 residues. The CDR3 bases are TGTGCCAGCAGTTTACAGGGCCGAATGAATGAAAAACTGTTTTTT. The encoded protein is CASSLQGRMNEKLFF.